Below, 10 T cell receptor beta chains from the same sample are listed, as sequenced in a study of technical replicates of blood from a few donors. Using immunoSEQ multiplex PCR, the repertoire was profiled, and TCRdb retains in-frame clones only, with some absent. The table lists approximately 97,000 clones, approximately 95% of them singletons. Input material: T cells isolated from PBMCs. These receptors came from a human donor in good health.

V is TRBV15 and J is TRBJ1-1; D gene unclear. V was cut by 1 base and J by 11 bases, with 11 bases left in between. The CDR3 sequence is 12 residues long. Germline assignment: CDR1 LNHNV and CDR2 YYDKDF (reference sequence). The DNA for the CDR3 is TGTGCCACCAGCAGAGGGGCTTCTTCGGCTTTCTTT. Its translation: CATSRGASSAFF.

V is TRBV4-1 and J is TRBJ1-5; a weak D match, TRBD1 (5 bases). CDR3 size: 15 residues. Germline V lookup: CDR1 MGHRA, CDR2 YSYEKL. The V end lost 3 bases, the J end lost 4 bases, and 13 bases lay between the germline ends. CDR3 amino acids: CASSQYTGQNQPQHF. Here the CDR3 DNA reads TGCGCCAGCAGCCAGTATACAGGCCAAAATCAGCCCCAGCATTTT.

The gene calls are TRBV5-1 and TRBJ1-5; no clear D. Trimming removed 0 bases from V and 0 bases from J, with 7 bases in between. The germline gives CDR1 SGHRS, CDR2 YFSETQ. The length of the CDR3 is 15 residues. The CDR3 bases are TGCGCCAGCAGCTTGGACAATTATAGCAATCAGCCCCAGCATTTT. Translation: CASSLDNYSNQPQHF.

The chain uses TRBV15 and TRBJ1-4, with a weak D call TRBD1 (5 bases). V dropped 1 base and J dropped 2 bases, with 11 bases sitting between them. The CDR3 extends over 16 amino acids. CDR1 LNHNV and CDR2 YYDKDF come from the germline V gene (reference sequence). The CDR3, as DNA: TGTGCCACCAGCAGAGGGCAGGGAAGCACTAATGAAAAACTGTTTTTT. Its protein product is CATSRGQGSTNEKLFF.

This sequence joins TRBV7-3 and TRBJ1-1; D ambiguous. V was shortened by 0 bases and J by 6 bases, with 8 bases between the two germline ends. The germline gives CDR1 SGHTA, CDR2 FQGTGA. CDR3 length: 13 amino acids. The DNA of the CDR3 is TGTGCCAGCAGCTTAACCCCCTACGCTGAAGCTTTCTTT. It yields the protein CASSLTPYAEAFF.

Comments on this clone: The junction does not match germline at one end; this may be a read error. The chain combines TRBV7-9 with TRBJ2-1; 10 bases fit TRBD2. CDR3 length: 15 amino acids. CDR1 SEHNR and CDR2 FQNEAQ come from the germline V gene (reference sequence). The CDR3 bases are TGTGCCAGCAGCCTAGCGGGAGTTTTCTACAATGAGCAGTTCTTC. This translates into CASSLAGVFYNEQFF.

The DNA for the CDR3 is TGTGCCAGCAGCTTATATTCCGAGGGTCAGCCCCAGCATTTT. Amino acid sequence: CASSLYSEGQPQHF. The chain couples TRBV7-2 to TRBJ1-5; D not resolved. V lost 2 bases, J lost 6 bases, and 11 bases lay in between. Per germline, CDR1 SGHTA and CDR2 FQGNSA. CDR3 length equals 14 residues.

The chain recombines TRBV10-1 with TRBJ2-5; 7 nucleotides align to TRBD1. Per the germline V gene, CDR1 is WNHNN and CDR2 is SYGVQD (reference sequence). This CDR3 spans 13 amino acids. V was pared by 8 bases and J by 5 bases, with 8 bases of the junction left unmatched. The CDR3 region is CASSRGLGETQYF. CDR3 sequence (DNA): TGCGCCAGCTCAAGGGGGCTCGGGGAGACCCAGTACTTC.

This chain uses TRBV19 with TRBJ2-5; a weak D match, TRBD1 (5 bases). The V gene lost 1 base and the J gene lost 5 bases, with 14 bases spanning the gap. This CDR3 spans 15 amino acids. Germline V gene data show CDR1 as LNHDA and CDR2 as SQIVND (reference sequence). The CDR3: CASSIVARDRETQYF. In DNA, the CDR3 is TGTGCCAGTAGTATAGTAGCCAGGGATCGGGAGACCCAGTACTTC.

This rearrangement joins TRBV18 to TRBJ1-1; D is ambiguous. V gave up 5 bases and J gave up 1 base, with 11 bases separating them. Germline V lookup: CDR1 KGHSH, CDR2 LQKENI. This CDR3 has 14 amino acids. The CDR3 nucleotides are TGTGCCAGCTCAGCAGGCACAGAGAACACTGAAGCTTTCTTT. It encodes CASSAGTENTEAFF.